The clone carrying this T cell receptor (beta chain) was seen once. Its target is not known. The study gave focal radiation plus ipilimumab CTLA-4 blockade to patients with chemo-refractory metastatic non-small-cell lung cancer. The sample belongs to a study of radiotherapy plus CTLA-4 blockade in lung cancer. As for the study in general: An objective response was seen in 18% of patients, and disease control in about 31%. Findings of the study overall: Subsequent to radiotherapy plus ipilimumab, tumor-derived TCR clones underwent expansion in blood.

Assay: immunoSEQ multiplex PCR; the TCRdb copy retains only in-frame clones and omits some. The profile shows about 98,000 clones, about 91% of them singletons. V lost 4 bases to trimming and J lost 7 bases, with 11 bases between them. Germline V gives CDR1 SGDLS, CDR2 YYNGEE. This CDR3 is built from 12 residues. Sequencing was performed on peripheral blood, taken from a patient treated with radiotherapy plus ipilimumab. The source is a human donor with non-small cell lung cancer that progressed on radiotherapy plus ipilimumab. The chain is built from TRBV9 and TRBJ1-2; perhaps TRBD1 as D (5 bases). CDR3 bases: TGTGCCAGCAGCACGGGGGGTGCTGGCTACACCTTC. Its protein product is CASSTGGAGYTF. Variable domain in full (rest from reference TRBV9 and TRBJ1-2): DSGVTQTPKHLITATGQRVTLRCSPRSGDLSVYWYQQSLDQGLQFLIQYYNGEERAKGNILERFSAQQFPDLHSELNLSSLELGDSALYFCASSTGGAGYTFGSGTRLTVV.